The following is a T cell receptor beta chain sequence with its context. These data come from a study of radiotherapy plus CTLA-4 blockade in lung cancer. There are 17 residues in the CDR3. Trimming took 0 bases from V and 9 from J; bases not matched to a gene: 14. Germline loops: CDR1 GTSNPN, CDR2 SVGIG (reference sequence). Data came from immunoSEQ multiplex PCR; TCRdb stores just in-frame clones and leaves some out. The sample has around 90,000 clones, 83% seen once. The input for sequencing was peripheral blood, taken from a patient treated with radiotherapy plus ipilimumab. The receptor comes from a human donor with non-small cell lung cancer who had stable disease on radiotherapy plus ipilimumab. The chain couples TRBV30 to TRBJ2-1, with 10 bases lining up with TRBD2. The CDR3 DNA reads as TGTGCCTGGAGTGTACAGAGTCTAGCGGGGGTAGTCGGTGAGCAGTTCTTC. It encodes CAWSVQSLAGVVGEQFF.